One sample yielded the 22 T cell receptor beta chains listed below, sequenced in a study of metastatic and nonmetastatic thyroid tumors (dated by TCRdb to the early 2020s). The library came from PCR. The listed sequencing device is Illumina HiSeq 4000. Using fastp trimming at Q25 and MiXCR clonotype assembly, TCRdb reanalyzed the public sequencing data and kept in-frame beta chains. In all, the sample holds 75,000 to 95,000 clones, and about an eighth of those were seen once. The ten largest clonotypes hold about 11% of the sample. None of the patients had been given any treatment before thyroid surgery. The sequencing input was blood. The receptors were sampled from a female donor with papillary thyroid cancer or a benign thyroid nodule (not recorded which). Some clones in this sample may be carry-over from other donors' samples.

This clone was detected ten times or more. This chain uses TRBV11-1 with TRBJ2-1; 7 nucleotides match TRBD2. Trimming took 0 bases from V and 6 from J; bases not matched to a gene: 2. Germline loops: CDR1 SGHAT, CDR2 FQDESV (reference sequence). The CDR3 length is 14 residues. The CDR3 here is CASSLAGGPNEQFF. The CDR3 DNA reads as TGTGCCAGCAGCTTAGCGGGAGGGCCCAATGAGCAGTTCTTC.

This clone appeared many times. This chain connects TRBV4-1 to TRBJ1-2; tentative D call: TRBD1 (6 bases). CDR3 length: 16 residues. Per germline, CDR1 MGHRA and CDR2 YSYEKL. V dropped 0 bases and J dropped 8 bases, with 19 bases sitting between them. The CDR3 protein is CASSQDTPPGARGYTF. CDR3 DNA: TGCGCCAGCAGCCAAGATACCCCGCCAGGGGCGCGGGGCTACACCTTC.

This clone was counted at least ten times. The chain joins TRBV9 to TRBJ2-2; no clear D gene. The germline V gene encodes CDR1 SGDLS and CDR2 YYNGEE. V lost 4 bases to trimming and J lost 5 bases, with 9 bases between them. CDR3 length: 13 residues. The CDR3 DNA is TGTGCCAGCAGCACCCGACAAACCGGGGAGCTGTTTTTT. Its translation is CASSTRQTGELFF.

A few counts support this clone. Mismatch with germline at one junction end may stem from a read error. This rearrangement joins TRBV30 to TRBJ1-2; no firm D call. The CDR3 is 14 amino acids. Germline CDR1 and CDR2: GTSNPN and SVGIG (reference sequence). In nucleotides, the CDR3 is TGTGCCTGGAGAATAGCGGGTTTAGGGTATGGCTACACATTC. Translating gives CAWRIAGLGYGYTF.

This clone was recorded many times. The chain couples TRBV20-1 to TRBJ1-5; D may be TRBD1 (6 bases). The CDR3 is 13 residues long. V shed 3 bases and J shed 3 bases, with 9 bases lying between them. Germline CDR1 is DFQATT and CDR2 is SNEGSKA (reference sequence). The CDR3 DNA sequence: TGCAGTGCTAGCAGGGGATACAATCAGCCCCAGCATTTT. Translated, it gives CSASRGYNQPQHF.

In this sample, this clone turned up many times. The rearrangement uses TRBV20-1 and TRBJ1-2; D remains unclear. The CDR3 is made up of 14 amino acids. Germline CDR1 and CDR2: DFQATT and SNEGSKA (reference sequence). Trimming left V 2 bases short and J 2 bases short, with 12 bases between. CDR3: CSARIPGHNYGYTF. The CDR3 bases are TGCAGTGCTAGAATACCGGGCCACAACTATGGCTACACCTTC.

This clone has ten or more counts. The V and J genes are TRBV27 and TRBJ1-2, with D tentatively TRBD1 (5 bases). The V gene lost 3 bases and the J gene lost 5 bases, with 10 bases spanning the gap. The CDR3 totals 13 residues. Germline CDR1 reads MNHEY; CDR2 reads SMNVEV (reference sequence). DNA of the CDR3: TGTGCCAGCAGTTTCCAGGGAGAGTATGGCTACACCTTC. It yields the protein CASSFQGEYGYTF.

This clone showed up many times. The genes are TRBV6-1 and TRBJ1-3; possible D gene TRBD1, 5 bases. V shed 8 bases and J shed 4 bases, with 9 bases lying between them. The CDR3 covers 12 residues. The germline V gene has CDR1 MNHNS and CDR2 SASEGT. The DNA for the CDR3 is TGTGCCAGCGGGGCCTACGGAAACACCATATATTTT. It translates to CASGAYGNTIYF.

This clone was picked up many times. The CDR3: CASSDERGLAGKYTGELFF. In nucleotides, the CDR3 is TGTGCCAGCAGCGACGAACGGGGACTAGCGGGAAAATACACCGGGGAGCTGTTTTTT. The chain uses TRBV4-2 and TRBJ2-2; 13 bases line up with TRBD2. This CDR3 comprises 19 residues. The J segment lost 3 bases and the V segment lost 5 bases, leaving 12 bases of the junction unmatched. CDR1 is LGHNA and CDR2 is YNFKEQ in the germline V gene.

The sample holds many counts of this clone. This chain links TRBV27 with TRBJ2-1, with 15 positions matching TRBD2. The junction had 13 bases not matched to a gene; V was cut back by 4 bases and J by 6 bases. Germline CDR1 is MNHEY and CDR2 is SMNVEV (reference sequence). The length of the CDR3 is 19 residues. The chain's CDR3 is CASSSAGVRTSGRVNEQFF. The CDR3 DNA reads as TGTGCCAGCAGTTCGGCGGGGGTCCGGACTAGCGGGAGGGTCAATGAGCAGTTCTTC.

At least ten counts were recorded for this clone. This sequence joins TRBV7-8 and TRBJ2-7; 10 bases fit TRBD2. Per germline, CDR1 SGHVS and CDR2 FQNEAQ. With V trimmed by 4 bases and J by 6 bases, 15 bases remained unmatched. The CDR3 has 17 amino acids. DNA for the CDR3: TGTGCCAGCAGCTCGGTTGGCCGTAGCGGGAGGTCTGCCGAGCAGTACTTC. Translating it yields CASSSVGRSGRSAEQYF.

This clone was counted between two and nine times. Likely a read error: the CDR3 ends without its conserved phenylalanine or tryptophan. The chain recombines TRBV19 with TRBJ2-3; 9 positions agree with TRBD2. The J segment lost 4 bases and the V segment lost 9 bases, leaving 5 bases of the junction unmatched. The CDR3 is 13 residues long. Germline V gene data show CDR1 as LNHDA and CDR2 as SQIVND (reference sequence). The CDR3 loop is CASRGTSPDTQYL. The DNA of the CDR3 is TGTGCCAGCCGAGGGACTAGCCCAGATACGCAGTATCTT.

The chain links TRBV20-1 to TRBJ1-2; a weak D match, TRBD1 (6 bases). Per the germline V gene, CDR1 is DFQATT and CDR2 is SNEGSKA (reference sequence). V lost 5 bases, J lost 5 bases, and 18 bases lay in between. This CDR3 has 14 amino acids. CDR3 sequence reads: CSARWAGHAYGYTF. CDR3 nucleotide sequence: TGCAGTGCTCGCTGGGCGGGACATGCATATGGCTACACCTTC.

This clone was picked up one time. A read error may be the cause here, since a much bigger clone is one base away. This sequence joins TRBV5-6 and TRBJ1-1; D is ambiguous. CDR3 length: 14 residues. V gave up 0 bases and J gave up 10 bases, with 16 bases separating them. Germline V CDR1 and CDR2: SGHDT, YYEEEE. CDR3 in DNA: TGTGCCAGCAGCTTGGCCTCACAAATCAAAGGAGCTTTCTTT. Translation: CASSLASQIKGAFF.

This clone has a count of ten or more. This chain joins TRBV30 and TRBJ1-1; maybe TRBD1 (6 bases). Germline CDR1 reads GTSNPN; CDR2 reads SVGIG (reference sequence). Trimming pared 7 bases from V and 3 bases from J, leaving 12 bases between. The CDR3 contains 12 residues. CDR3 region: CASRQGHTEAFF. CDR3 DNA sequence: TGTGCCTCAAGGCAGGGGCACACTGAAGCTTTCTTT.

This clone appeared many times. The genes are TRBV19 and TRBJ2-7, with D maybe TRBD2 (6 bases). The germline CDR1 and CDR2 sequences are LNHDA and SQIVND (reference sequence). This CDR3 spans 11 amino acids. Deletions cut 3 bases from V and 7 bases from J, with 7 bases between. The CDR3 loop is CASSIGREQYF. DNA of the CDR3: TGTGCCAGTAGTATTGGGAGGGAGCAGTACTTC.

This clone has just a few counts. This chain's CDR3 is CASIRDSVTGELFF. The CDR3 coding sequence is TGTGCCAGCATCCGGGACAGCGTCACTGGGGAGCTGTTTTTT. V usage is TRBV6-2 or TRBV6-3 and J usage is TRBJ2-2, with 7 nucleotides matching TRBD1. This CDR3 is built from 14 residues. Germline values: CDR1 MNHEY, CDR2 SVGEGT. With V trimmed by 7 bases and J by 8 bases, 10 bases remained unmatched.

This clone was counted many times. This chain links TRBV20-1 with TRBJ1-1; 7 positions match TRBD1. Germline CDR1 reads DFQATT; CDR2 reads SNEGSKA (reference sequence). V shed 5 bases and J 6 bases; nucleotides not matched to a gene: 6. This CDR3 contains 12 residues. Written as DNA, the CDR3 is TGCAGTGCTCACGACGGGACAGCTGAAGCTTTCTTT. This translates into CSAHDGTAEAFF.

This clone has a handful of counts. This sequence joins TRBV7-9 and TRBJ2-3; 8 positions match TRBD1. V trimming: 5 bases; J trimming: 3 bases; junction bases outside the gene matches: 7. CDR1 and CDR2 from the germline V gene are SEHNR and FQNEAQ (reference sequence). The CDR3 totals 15 residues. CDR3 loop: CASSPRTGWTDTQYF. Written as DNA, the CDR3 is TGTGCCAGCAGCCCACGGACAGGGTGGACAGATACGCAGTATTTT.

This clone was seen many times. The chain joins TRBV7-9 to TRBJ2-1, with 13 bases aligning to TRBD2. This CDR3 has 15 amino acids. With V trimmed by 5 bases and J by 5 bases, 3 bases remained unmatched. The germline gives CDR1 SEHNR, CDR2 FQNEAQ (reference sequence). The CDR3 reads CASSRGTSGNNEQFF. The CDR3 bases are TGTGCCAGCAGCCGAGGGACTAGCGGGAACAATGAGCAGTTCTTC.

Details on this clone: A much larger clone is a single base away; this may be a read error. The chain uses TRBV2 and TRBJ2-3; perhaps TRBD2 as D (5 bases). In germline, CDR1 is SNHLY, CDR2 FYNNEI. The CDR3 consists of 15 residues. V lost 4 bases and J lost 4, with 15 bases in between. In DNA, the CDR3 is TGTGCCAGCAGTGGACTTGGGAATAGCGCAGATACGCAGTATTTT. Its protein is CASSGLGNSADTQYF.

This clone occurred many times. This may arise from a read error, as a much more abundant clone is one base away. The chain combines TRBV28 with TRBJ1-1; tentative D call: TRBD1 (6 bases). Trimming shortened V by 4 bases and J by 7 bases, and 13 bases separated the two germline ends. The CDR3 is 13 amino acids. CDR1 is MDHEN, CDR2 SYDVKM, per germline. The CDR3 here is CASSSRGAGEAFF. CDR3 nucleotides: TGTGCCAGCAGTTCACGGGGGGCTGGTGAAGCTTTCTTT.